This is a list of T cell receptor beta chains from one sample in a study of blood T cell repertoires in COVID-19. Only in-frame clones appear in the TCRdb table, and some are missing; sequencing was by immunoSEQ multiplex PCR. In the table there are approximately 240,000 clones, approximately 83% of which are singletons. What was sequenced was peripheral blood. Receptor source: a woman between 25 and 40 years old who had recovered from COVID-19. Each CDR3 is given with its conserved first and last residue. D genes are given only for firm matches. Not every row has a clone size; where given, it reads once, few, many or a size class.

cdr3_nt cdr3_aa d_call v_call clone_size j_call
TGTGCCTGGAGTAGGGACAGGGGAGGCTATGGCTACACCTTC CAWSRDRGGYGYTF TRBD1 TRBV30 . TRBJ1-2
TGCGCCAGCAGCTATATACCGGGACAGGTGGTGAAAGGGGCCAACGTCCTGACTTTC CASSYIPGQVVKGANVLTF TRBD1 TRBV4-1 once TRBJ2-6
TGTGCCAGCAGCTTAGACAGGGCGAATGGCTACACCTTC CASSLDRANGYTF TRBD1 TRBV7-3 many TRBJ1-2
TGTGCCAGCAGCCAAGAATGGACAGGGTTGTACAATGAGCAGTTCTTC CASSQEWTGLYNEQFF TRBD1 TRBV4-2 . TRBJ2-1
TGTGCCAGCAGCTTGGTGGGACAGAGCTATGGCTACACCTTC CASSLVGQSYGYTF TRBD1 TRBV5-6 . TRBJ1-2
TGTGCCAGCAGTCCTACTGGAACCGGGACAGGGAGCCGCTCCTATAATTCACCCCTCCACTTT CASSPTGTGTGSRSYNSPLHF TRBD1 TRBV6-6 . TRBJ1-6
TGTGCCAGTAGTACACAAGTAAGGGGTGAAAAACTGTTTTTT CASSTQVRGEKLFF . TRBV19 . TRBJ1-4
TGTGCCAGCTCACGGACAGTAACTAACTATGGCTACACCTTC CASSRTVTNYGYTF . TRBV18 . TRBJ1-2
TGTGCCAGCAGCGCCCGGCTGGGAGGCGCCGAGACCCAGTACTTC CASSARLGGAETQYF . TRBV13 . TRBJ2-5
TGCGCCAGCAGCCAAGATCAGTGGAACACTGAAGCTTTCTTT CASSQDQWNTEAFF . TRBV4-3 . TRBJ1-1
TGCGCCAGCAGCTTGGCCCCCGGTCCCGGGAGCACCCAAGAGACCCAGTACTTC CASSLAPGPGSTQETQYF . TRBV5-1 . TRBJ2-5
TGTGCCAGCAGTAGGGACAACGCATTCGGTCAGCCCCAGCATTTT CASSRDNAFGQPQHF . TRBV6-5 few TRBJ1-5
TGTGCCAGCAGTGGACTAGCGGGGCCATACGAGCAGTACTTC CASSGLAGPYEQYF TRBD2 TRBV27 . TRBJ2-7
TGTGCCAGCAGCCCGAGGGGAGGTCGGGGCCCCAATGAGCAGTTCTTC CASSPRGGRGPNEQFF . TRBV7-2 once TRBJ2-1
TGTGCCAGCAGTGGTGACAGGGTTTTGGGCTATGGCTACACCTTC CASSGDRVLGYGYTF TRBD1 TRBV2 . TRBJ1-2
TGTGCCAGCAGTTACTTGTCCAGCGGGGGGACAGATACGCAGTATTTT CASSYLSSGGTDTQYF TRBD2 TRBV6-5 . TRBJ2-3
TGCGCCAGCAGCCGTCTTAGGGGGCAGGGGACTGGAAACACCATATATTTT CASSRLRGQGTGNTIYF TRBD1 TRBV4-1 once TRBJ1-3
TGCGCCAGCACAAGGGAGGGCGGACATACGCAGTATTTT CASTREGGHTQYF TRBD2 TRBV5-1 . TRBJ2-3
TGTGCCAGTAGTCTCGGACTAGCGGGGGCGAACACCGGGGAGCTGTTTTTT CASSLGLAGANTGELFF TRBD2 TRBV19 . TRBJ2-2
TGTGCCAGCTATGGGCCAGATACGCAGTATTTT CASYGPDTQYF . TRBV6-6 . TRBJ2-3
TGTGCCAGCAGCCCGACAGGAGAATACACTGAAGCTTTCTTT CASSPTGEYTEAFF . TRBV27 few TRBJ1-1
TGTGCCAGCAGTTACTCGACAGGGACCAATTCACCCCTCCACTTT CASSYSTGTNSPLHF TRBD1 TRBV6-5 . TRBJ1-6
TGTGCCAGTACCGACATCTCCGTCAGCTACAATGAGCAGTTCTTC CASTDISVSYNEQFF . TRBV19 . TRBJ2-1
TGTGCCAGCAGCTTATTGGCAGGGGTTGCAGGGGAGCTGTTTTTT CASSLLAGVAGELFF . TRBV7-9 . TRBJ2-2
TGTGCCAGCAGCTTAGGGAGGGAGGGCTACACCTTC CASSLGREGYTF . TRBV13 . TRBJ1-2
TGTGCCAGCAGCTCTCCCGGGACAGGCAATCAGCCCCAGCATTTT CASSSPGTGNQPQHF TRBD1 TRBV7-9 . TRBJ1-5
TGTGCCAGCAGTTCTTACCTTAAACAGGGGAACACTGAAGCTTTCTTT CASSSYLKQGNTEAFF . TRBV6-2/TRBV6-3 . TRBJ1-1
TGTGCCACCAGCAGCCCTGGGGGCCCTTCCTACAATGAGCAGTTCTTC CATSSPGGPSYNEQFF . TRBV15 . TRBJ2-1
TGTGCCAGCAGTGAAAGTACAGGGGGGGCTGAGCAGTTCTTC CASSESTGGAEQFF . TRBV2 . TRBJ2-1
TGTGCCACCAGCAGAGATACGGGAAGCTCCGAGCAGTACTTC CATSRDTGSSEQYF . TRBV15 . TRBJ2-7
TGCGCCAGCAGCTTGGGAGATAGAGCGGGGGCCAATCATGAGCAGTTCTTC CASSLGDRAGANHEQFF TRBD2 TRBV5-1 . TRBJ2-1
TGTGCCAGCAGCTCACAGGGGCCCCCTGCGGAAGCTTTCTTT CASSSQGPPAEAFF TRBD1 TRBV7-3 . TRBJ1-1
TGTGCCAGTAGCCTAGACGGAACTCGGGACAATGAGCAGTTCTTC CASSLDGTRDNEQFF . TRBV19 . TRBJ2-1
TGTGCCAGCAGCGTAGACGGACTGACCCAGTACTTC CASSVDGLTQYF . TRBV9 . TRBJ2-5
TGTGCCAGCAGCCTTTGGGCCCCCTTCTCTGGAAACACCATATATTTT CASSLWAPFSGNTIYF . TRBV9 . TRBJ1-3
TGTGCCAGCAGTTTAACCTTAGCGGGGGGCCTCTCCTACGAGCAGTACTTC CASSLTLAGGLSYEQYF TRBD2 TRBV27 . TRBJ2-7
TGTGCCAGCAGCCAAGATCTGGGCAGGTTCGGTTCACCCCTCCACTTT CASSQDLGRFGSPLHF . TRBV14 . TRBJ1-6
TGTGCCAGCAGGGGGGGAAACACTGAAGCTTTCTTT CASRGGNTEAFF . TRBV27 . TRBJ1-1
TGTGCCAGCAGCTTGGGTGACAGGGGATATGAGGACTATGGCTACACCTTC CASSLGDRGYEDYGYTF TRBD1 TRBV5-4 . TRBJ1-2
TGCGCCAGCAGCTTGTCGGTTATAGCGGGGGGGCCCAACCTCAATGAGCAGTTCTTC CASSLSVIAGGPNLNEQFF TRBD2 TRBV5-1 once TRBJ2-1
TGTGCCAGCTCACCGAACGGGAACGGCGAGCAGTACTTC CASSPNGNGEQYF . TRBV18 . TRBJ2-7
TGTGCCAGCATCGAACTAGCGGGGATCTCCTACGAGCAGTACTTC CASIELAGISYEQYF TRBD2 TRBV2 . TRBJ2-7
TGTGCCAGCAGTCCCCCGGGAGGGACTGAAGCTTTCTTT CASSPPGGTEAFF . TRBV7-2 . TRBJ1-1
TGCGCCAGCAGCCAAGAAGCCCTAGCGGGGGTTCCGAGATCGGAGACCCAGTACTTC CASSQEALAGVPRSETQYF TRBD2 TRBV4-1 . TRBJ2-5